Shown below are 6 T cell receptor beta chains from a single sample sequenced in a study of blood T cell repertoires in COVID-19. The protocol was immunoSEQ multiplex PCR, while the TCRdb copy is restricted to in-frame clones and leaves out a portion. The table shows some 210,000 clones, with more than 70% occurring only once. The sequenced sample was peripheral blood. The receptors derive from a woman aged 40 to 50 who had recovered from COVID-19.

The rearrangement links TRBV18 to TRBJ1-6; D unresolved. Germline V gene data show CDR1 as KGHSH and CDR2 as LQKENI. The CDR3 runs 13 residues. Trimming pared 3 bases from V and 8 bases from J, leaving 8 bases between. The CDR3 DNA reads TGTGCCAGCTCACCGGAGGAAGATTCACCCCTCCACTTT. Translating it yields CASSPEEDSPLHF.

This chain joins TRBV5-1 and TRBJ2-7, with TRBD2 identical over 9 bases. The J segment lost 1 base and the V segment lost 4 bases, leaving 9 bases of the junction unmatched. CDR3 size: 16 residues. Germline V gene data show CDR1 as SGHRS and CDR2 as YFSETQ. The CDR3 loop is CASSPRSGSSSYEQYF. The CDR3 coding sequence is TGCGCCAGCAGCCCACGTAGCGGGAGTTCGTCCTACGAGCAGTACTTC. Full variable domain (remainder filled in from reference TRBV5-1 and TRBJ2-7): KAGVTQTPRYLIKTRGQQVTLSCSPISGHRSVSWYQQTPGQGLQFLFEYFSETQRNKGNFPGRFSGRQFSNSRSEMNVSTLELGDSALYLCASSPRSGSSSYEQYFGPGTRLTVT.

The rearrangement uses TRBV3-1 (or the pseudogene TRBV3-2) and TRBJ1-5; D is possibly TRBD1 (5 bases). Germline loops: CDR1 LGHDT, CDR2 YNNKEL (reference sequence). The CDR3 loop spans 16 amino acids. V was shortened by 4 bases and J by 7 bases, with 20 bases between the two germline ends. CDR3 in amino acids: CASSPPGGPLGQPQHF. The CDR3 DNA is TGTGCCAGCAGCCCACCGGGGGGTCCACTGGGCCAGCCCCAGCATTTT.

This sequence joins TRBV2 and TRBJ2-7; 7 bases line up with TRBD1. J gave up 10 bases and V 2 bases, and 8 bases lay outside the gene matches. Germline assignment: CDR1 SNHLY and CDR2 FYNNEI. The CDR3 consists of 13 residues. This CDR3 reads CASSETLTGRQYF. CDR3 bases: TGTGCCAGCAGTGAAACCTTGACAGGGCGTCAGTACTTC. The full variable domain, rest sourced from reference TRBV2 and TRBJ2-7, is EPEVTQTPSHQVTQMGQEVILRCVPISNHLYFYWYRQILGQKVEFLVSFYNNEISEKSEIFDDQFSVERPDGSNFTLKIRSTKLEDSAMYFCASSETLTGRQYFGPGTRLTVT.

This chain links TRBV19 with TRBJ1-1; tentatively, D is TRBD1 (6 bases). From germline, CDR1 is LNHDA and CDR2 SQIVND (reference sequence). Trimming removed 0 bases from V and 5 bases from J, with 7 bases in between. This CDR3 is 13 amino acids long. For the CDR3, the DNA is TGTGCCAGTAGTATAGATACAGGGACTGAAGCTTTCTTT. It encodes CASSIDTGTEAFF.

V gene TRBV29-1 combines with J gene TRBJ1-4; D is unresolved. Germline V gives CDR1 SQVTM, CDR2 ANQGSEA. The CDR3 is 14 amino acids. Trimming took off 3 bases at V and 5 bases at J, with 13 bases between the two ends. CDR3 sequence (DNA): TGCAGCGTTGAGGTGGCGGTTGCGAATGAAAAACTGTTTTTT. Protein sequence: CSVEVAVANEKLFF.